This TCR beta chain was identified in a study of T cell repertoires in cytomegalovirus infection. Study-wide background: Indicated by public TCR beta signatures were CMV infection and matching HLA type.

TCRdb re-derived calls from the reads in MiXCR, one entry per CDR3 protein. The top ten clones hold about 14% of a sample with 900,000 to 950,000 distinct CDR3 sequences, less than 35% of them seen once. Of note for this clonotype: What it binds is not known.

Whole-study findings and limits: There were carriers of CMV plus the relevant HLA, and cumulative public TCR beta family frequency identified them. Dominant in the ex vivo response were TCR beta clonotypes restricted by HLA-C and specific for CMV.

The CDR3 is 12 amino acids. The germline CDR1 and CDR2 sequences are SQVTM and ANQGSEA. Losses at the gene ends were 7 bases for V and 2 bases for J; bases not matched to a gene: 1. V is TRBV29-1 and J is TRBJ2-1; 8 bases line up with TRBD2. This receptor was obtained from a human donor in good health (CMV status not recorded). Some clones in this sample may be carry-over from other donors' samples. The source was cultured CD8+ T cells from PBMCs, collected from culture after CMV antigen stimulation. In nucleotides, the CDR3 is TGCAGCGCGGGGGGGCCCTACAATGAGCAGTTCTTC. As protein: CSAGGPYNEQFF.